These 30 T cell receptor beta chains originate from one sample sequenced in a study of response to subunit inactivated influenza vaccine. In TCRdb, the RT-PCR reads were re-called with MiXCR into one record per CDR3 protein. Here the sample spans about 650,000 distinct CDR3 sequences, 15% to 19% being singletons. Material: PBMCs from blood, obtained about 13 days after vaccination. All receptors derive from a man in his fifties or sixties who received an inactivated influenza vaccine.

Here the CDR3 reads CASSLRGEREQFF. The DNA of the CDR3 is TGTGCCAGCAGCTTACGGGGGGAACGGGAGCAGTTCTTC. The gene calls are TRBV4-2 and TRBJ2-1, with 7 bases that match TRBD2. Trimming cost V 5 bases and J 10 bases; bases outside gene matches: 8. The germline gives CDR1 LGHNA, CDR2 YNFKEQ. There are 13 residues in the CDR3.

This clonotype was counted between two and nine times. The chain couples TRBV27 to TRBJ2-2, with D hard to call. In germline, CDR1 is MNHEY, CDR2 SMNVEV (reference sequence). CDR3 length equals 15 residues. V lost 0 bases to trimming and J lost 6 bases, with 11 bases between them. Written as DNA, the CDR3 is TGTGCCAGCAGTTTATCGAGTACCTTTTCCGGGGAGCTGTTTTTT. This gives the protein CASSLSSTFSGELFF.

This clonotype was counted between two and nine times. The rearrangement uses TRBV6-2 or TRBV6-3 and TRBJ2-5; 7 bases fit TRBD2. The CDR3 extends over 13 amino acids. CDR1 is MNHEY, CDR2 SVGEGT, per germline. V was clipped by 6 bases and J by 3 bases; unmatched bases: 4. The CDR3 spells CASSDLAEETQYF. CDR3 nucleotides: TGTGCCAGCAGCGATCTAGCGGAAGAGACCCAGTACTTC.

V and J are TRBV20-1 and TRBJ2-4; TRBD1 aligns across 9 bases. CDR3 length: 16 amino acids. V lost 5 bases to trimming and J lost 1 base; unmatched junction nucleotides: 9. Germline CDR1 is DFQATT and CDR2 is SNEGSKA (reference sequence). The CDR3 region is CSAADRGNFAKNIQYF. Written as DNA, the CDR3 is TGCAGTGCTGCGGACAGGGGAAATTTTGCCAAAAACATTCAGTACTTC.

This sequence joins TRBV30 and TRBJ2-7; D possibly corresponds to TRBD1 (6 bases). Per germline, CDR1 GTSNPN and CDR2 SVGIG (reference sequence). This CDR3 is built from 14 residues. The V end lost 3 bases, the J end lost 4 bases, and 16 bases lay between the germline ends. Here the CDR3 reads CAWSPLGGAYEQYF. CDR3 DNA sequence: TGTGCCTGGAGCCCTCTAGGGGGAGCTTACGAGCAGTACTTC. Full variable domain (remainder filled in from reference TRBV30 and TRBJ2-7): SQTIHQWPATLVQPVGSPLSLECTVEGTSNPNLYWYRQAAGRGLQLLFYSVGIGQISSEVPQNLSASRPQDRQFILSSKKLLLSDSGFYLCAWSPLGGAYEQYFGPGTRLTVT.

The chain joins TRBV19 to TRBJ2-7; D remains unclear. The length of the CDR3 is 9 residues. Trimming left V 11 bases short and J 5 bases short, with 7 bases between. Germline V gives CDR1 LNHDA, CDR2 SQIVND (reference sequence). The CDR3 loop is CAGPDEQYF. CDR3 coding DNA: TGTGCCGGGCCAGACGAGCAGTACTTC. Full variable domain (rest looked up from reference TRBV19 and TRBJ2-7): DGGITQSPKYLFRKEGQNVTLSCEQNLNHDAMYWYRQDPGQGLRLIYYSQIVNDFQKGDIAEGYSVSREKKESFPLTVTSAQKNPTAFYLCAGPDEQYFGPGTRLTVT.

This clonotype was seen a handful of times. This chain connects TRBV9 to TRBJ2-1; D is undetermined. CDR3 length equals 15 residues. Germline CDR1 and CDR2: SGDLS and YYNGEE. V shed 4 bases and J shed 6 bases, with 17 bases lying between them. DNA for the CDR3: TGTGCCAGCAGCCCCTCTCACTTGAAGGGCAATGAGCAGTTCTTC. Translating gives CASSPSHLKGNEQFF.

In this sample, this clonotype turned up many times. The V gene is TRBV6-5, the J gene TRBJ1-1; 8 bases align to TRBD1. Looked up from germline, CDR1 is MNHEY and CDR2 is SVGAGI. Germline trimming cut 4 bases from V and 4 bases from J; bases unmatched to any gene: 5. The CDR3 sequence is 14 residues long. The CDR3, as DNA: TGTGCCAGCAGTTCACAGGGGGAGGGCACTGAAGCTTTCTTT. This sequence encodes CASSSQGEGTEAFF.

This clonotype was seen ten or more times. J is TRBJ2-7 and V is TRBV14, with TRBD1 matching over 10 bases. V dropped 4 bases and J dropped 3; count of bases not matched to a gene: 6. The CDR3 extends over 15 amino acids. Per the germline V gene, CDR1 is SGHDN and CDR2 is FVKESK. The CDR3 spells CASSPRQGAFYEQYF. CDR3 nucleotide sequence: TGTGCCAGCAGCCCCAGACAGGGGGCTTTCTACGAGCAGTACTTC.

The chain couples TRBV4-1 to TRBJ2-3; TRBD2 is a possible D gene (7 bases). CDR1 is MGHRA and CDR2 is YSYEKL in the germline V gene. Trimming cost V 4 bases and J 1 base, with 24 bases left between them. CDR3 size: 19 residues. The CDR3 DNA reads as TGCGCCAGCAGCCCCCTGGGACGGGGGGCGGTTGACGGCACAGATACGCAGTATTTT. Encoded protein: CASSPLGRGAVDGTDTQYF.

This chain links TRBV18 with TRBJ2-1; D not resolved. Germline V gene data show CDR1 as KGHSH and CDR2 as LQKENI. Trimming took 6 bases from V and 9 from J, leaving 21 bases between them. This CDR3 comprises 15 residues. In DNA, the CDR3 is TGTGCCAGCTCTCGTACCGCGGCGAGTAAGGGTGAGCAGTTCTTC. Protein product: CASSRTAASKGEQFF.

The table lists this clonotype with a few counts. V and J are TRBV3-1 and TRBJ1-6; D remains unclear. The V end was cut by 0 bases, the J end by 0 bases, with 3 bases between. This CDR3 contains 15 residues. Germline CDR1 is LGHDT and CDR2 is YNNKEL (reference sequence). In nucleotides, the CDR3 is TGTGCCAGCAGCCAAGAGGGCTCCTATAATTCACCCCTCCACTTT. It translates to CASSQEGSYNSPLHF.

This clonotype was counted only a few times. The chain links TRBV6-1 to TRBJ2-7; D is unresolved. Trimming took off 1 base at V and 3 bases at J, with 4 bases between the two ends. The CDR3 is 12 amino acids. Germline CDR1 MNHNS, CDR2 SASEGT. CDR3 residues: CASSEGFYEQYF. The DNA of the CDR3 is TGTGCCAGCAGTGAAGGTTTCTACGAGCAGTACTTC.

The table lists this clonotype with many counts. V usage is TRBV7-2 and J usage is TRBJ1-1; D is unclear. V gave up 1 base and J gave up 1 base, with 7 bases separating them. Germline V lookup: CDR1 SGHTA, CDR2 FQGNSA. CDR3 length: 14 amino acids. This chain's CDR3 is CASSLGTTNTEAFF. The DNA for the CDR3 is TGTGCCAGCAGCTTAGGTACGACGAACACTGAAGCTTTCTTT.

The rearrangement uses TRBV5-1 and TRBJ2-5; 7 bases agree with TRBD2. CDR1 is SGHRS and CDR2 is YFSETQ in the germline V gene. The J segment lost 4 bases and the V segment lost 6 bases, leaving 9 bases of the junction unmatched. The CDR3 spans 14 residues. CDR3: CASKTSWVGETQYF. Written as DNA, the CDR3 is TGCGCCAGCAAGACTAGCTGGGTAGGAGAGACCCAGTACTTC.

This clonotype was observed a few times. The J gene is TRBJ2-5, the V gene TRBV12-3 or TRBV12-4, with a tentative D call TRBD2 (6 bases). The CDR3 is 14 amino acids. Trimming took 7 bases from V and 0 from J, leaving 12 bases between them. The CDR3 spells CASTLRGNQETQYF. CDR3 bases: TGTGCCAGCACCCTTCGGGGGAACCAAGAGACCCAGTACTTC.

This clonotype turned up a few times. The rearrangement joins TRBV5-6 to TRBJ2-7; D remains unclear. CDR3 length equals 12 residues. V was clipped by 4 bases and J by 1 base, with 6 bases between them. Germline V gene lookup returns CDR1 SGHDT and CDR2 YYEEEE. CDR3 bases: TGTGCCAGCAGCGCGACATCCTACGAGCAGTACTTC. It is translated as CASSATSYEQYF.

This rearrangement joins TRBV3-1 to TRBJ2-4, with D uncertain. Germline CDR1 and CDR2: LGHDT and YNNKEL (reference sequence). This CDR3 has 14 amino acids. V was clipped by 1 base and J by 8 bases, with 12 bases between them. The CDR3 DNA is TGTGCCAGCAGCCAAGTGGTGGCGAGGCACATTCAGTACTTC. It is translated as CASSQVVARHIQYF. Full variable domain (remainder filled in from reference TRBV3-1 and TRBJ2-4): DTAVSQTPKYLVTQMGNDKSIKCEQNLGHDTMYWYKQDSKKFLKIMFSYNNKELIINETVPNRFSPKSPDKAHLNLHINSLELGDSAVYFCASSQVVARHIQYFGAGTRLSVL.

There are a few counts of this clonotype. The rearrangement joins TRBV10-3 to TRBJ2-7; D unclear. This CDR3 contains 11 residues. V dropped 3 bases and J dropped 10 bases, with 10 bases sitting between them. Germline assignment: CDR1 ENHRY and CDR2 SYGVKD. The CDR3 is CAISESSRQYF. In nucleotides, the CDR3 is TGTGCCATCAGTGAATCGAGCCGCCAGTACTTC.

This clonotype was found a few times. The rearrangement links TRBV29-1 to TRBJ2-1; 10 bases are shared with TRBD1. This CDR3 contains 15 residues. CDR1 SQVTM and CDR2 ANQGSEA come from the germline V gene. The V segment lost 2 bases and the J segment 6 bases; nucleotides outside the gene matches: 7. The CDR3 nucleotides read TGCAGCGTTGAACAATTATGGACAGGGGGCAATGAGCAGTTCTTC. It encodes CSVEQLWTGGNEQFF.

This CDR3 reads CASSHPGTSYEQYF. The CDR3 DNA reads as TGCGCCAGCAGCCACCCCGGGACCTCCTACGAGCAGTACTTC. V is TRBV5-1 and J is TRBJ2-7, with D perhaps assigned TRBD1 or TRBD2 (5 bases each). Germline V gene data show CDR1 as SGHRS and CDR2 as YFSETQ. This CDR3 region has 14 residues. V lost 4 bases to trimming and J lost 0 bases, with 11 bases between them.

V usage is TRBV20-1 and J usage is TRBJ1-1; perhaps TRBD1 as D (5 bases). The CDR3 is 14 amino acids. V was pared by 5 bases and J by 4 bases, with 17 bases between. Germline CDR1 reads DFQATT; CDR2 reads SNEGSKA (reference sequence). In DNA, the CDR3 is TGCAGTGCTCCCCGGGGGGGGGTAAGCACTGAAGCTTTCTTT. It encodes CSAPRGGVSTEAFF.

The sample holds a few counts of this clonotype. The gene calls are TRBV20-1 and TRBJ1-2; 9 bases match TRBD1. V shed 5 bases, J shed 2 bases, and the junction held 6 bases outside the gene matches. The CDR3 spans 14 residues. CDR1 and CDR2 from the germline V gene are DFQATT and SNEGSKA (reference sequence). CDR3 DNA sequence: TGCAGTGCTTTCATCGACAGGGGGAACTATGGCTACACCTTC. This codes for CSAFIDRGNYGYTF.

This chain joins TRBV28 and TRBJ2-6, with unresolved D. CDR3 length: 14 residues. CDR1 and CDR2 from the germline V gene are MDHEN and SYDVKM. V was cut by 2 bases and J by 8 bases, with 10 bases left in between. DNA for the CDR3: TGTGCCAGCAGTTTACCACGAACTCCCAACGTCCTGACTTTC. This translates into CASSLPRTPNVLTF.

This clonotype was counted a few times. J is TRBJ2-3 and V is TRBV20-1; TRBD2 agrees at 14 bases. CDR1 and CDR2 from the germline V gene are DFQATT and SNEGSKA (reference sequence). The CDR3 covers 16 residues. V shed 6 bases and J 3 bases; nucleotides not matched to a gene: 8. CDR3 sequence reads: CSAAGTSGSWTDTQYF. The CDR3 region has the DNA TGCAGTGCGGCCGGGACTAGCGGGAGTTGGACAGATACGCAGTATTTT.

This clonotype was counted a few times. The chain is built from TRBV6-2 or TRBV6-3 and TRBJ2-7; the match to TRBD1 covers 8 bases. With V trimmed by 5 bases and J by 6 bases, 9 bases remained unmatched. This CDR3 spans 14 amino acids. The germline CDR1 and CDR2 sequences are MNHEY and SVGEGT. DNA of the CDR3: TGTGCCAGCAGTGGGATCGGGACAGGTGTCGAGCAGTACTTC. As protein: CASSGIGTGVEQYF.

This chain links TRBV3-1 with TRBJ1-6, with D unresolved. The CDR3 extends over 15 amino acids. Trimming took off 3 bases at V and 8 bases at J, with 14 bases between the two ends. Germline V lookup: CDR1 LGHDT, CDR2 YNNKEL (reference sequence). The CDR3 is CASSQSGSRYSPLHF. The CDR3, as DNA: TGTGCCAGCAGCCAGAGCGGCTCCCGCTATTCACCCCTCCACTTT.

The chain recombines TRBV20-1 with TRBJ2-1, with 11 positions matching TRBD2. This CDR3 is 16 amino acids long. V trimming: 1 base; J trimming: 8 bases; junction bases outside the gene matches: 10. Germline V gene sequence: CDR1 DFQATT, CDR2 SNEGSKA (reference sequence). This CDR3 reads CSARGSLAGGLDEQFF. CDR3 DNA sequence: TGCAGTGCTAGAGGTTCGCTAGCGGGAGGTTTGGATGAGCAGTTCTTC.

The chain employs TRBV6-4 and TRBJ2-2; 7 positions agree with TRBD1. There are 13 residues in the CDR3. Germline lookup yields CDR1 MRHNA and CDR2 SNTAGT. J was trimmed by 6 bases and V by 7 bases; bases with no gene match: 5. CDR3 bases: TGTGCCAGCACCAAAACAGGGGCCGGGGAGCTGTTTTTT. This encodes CASTKTGAGELFF.

This rearrangement joins TRBV30 to TRBJ2-5; unclear D gene. Germline assignment: CDR1 GTSNPN and CDR2 SVGIG (reference sequence). Trimming took off 0 bases at V and 2 bases at J, with 10 bases between the two ends. The CDR3 covers 14 residues. CDR3 protein: CAWSVSRHQETQYF. CDR3 nucleotides: TGTGCCTGGAGTGTCTCGCGGCATCAAGAGACCCAGTACTTC.